Included here is one T cell receptor beta chain sequence, with context. Its specificity is not known. These data originate in a study of T cell responses to AZD1222 COVID-19 vaccine. Study-wide context: Both about-4-week and about-12-week second-dose recipients were combined. Overall study results and limits: Rises in breadth and depth of Spike-specific TCRs came after two AZD1222 doses. Regions 160-218 and 743-854 dominated among vaccine-associated CD4 TCRs spanning spike. The study reported that nearly half of spike-specific TCRs target unmutated variant regions.

The protocol was immunoSEQ multiplex PCR, while the TCRdb copy is restricted to in-frame clones and leaves out a portion. The table includes about 100,000 clones, about 86% detected once. Sequenced material: peripheral blood, taken on day 0 of AZD1222 vaccination. This sequence originates from an adult in good health.

The CDR3 DNA follows: TGTGCCAGCAGTACCCAGTGGGGGGGAGTCTATGGCTACACCTTC. Amino acids: CASSTQWGGVYGYTF. The chain has TRBV28 and TRBJ1-2, with D possibly TRBD1 on 5 matching bases. The CDR3 is 15 amino acids. From germline, CDR1 is MDHEN and CDR2 SYDVKM. V dropped 5 bases and J dropped 4 bases, with 17 bases sitting between them.